The present T cell receptor beta chain was sequenced within a study of CD8 T cells in Susac syndrome. Reverse transcription of roughly 0.5 to 1 ug RNA was carried out with random hexamers. Amplification of TCR beta CDR3 used immunoSEQ multiplex PCR across 54 Vbeta and 13 Jbeta. TCRdb ran MiXCR on the immunoSEQ multiplex PCR reads and lists one entry per CDR3 protein. Among some 150,000 distinct CDR3 sequences, roughly 94% were seen once, and the ten largest hold roughly 0.27%. Trimming left V 0 bases short and J 5 bases short, with 11 bases between. This CDR3 spans 14 amino acids. Germline loops: CDR1 SGDLS, CDR2 YYNGEE. Negative isolation was used for CD8+ and CD4+ T cells, and FACS enrichment was applied to TEMRA cells.

The TCR was taken from a human donor in good health. J is TRBJ2-5 and V is TRBV9, with D perhaps matching TRBD2 (6 bases). The sequencing sample was made of CD8+ T cells from PBMCs. CDR3 sequence reads: CASSVESSEETQYF. The CDR3 DNA reads TGTGCCAGCAGCGTAGAGTCTAGCGAGGAGACCCAGTACTTC.